This TCR beta chain stems from a study of blood T cells in healthy people across ages. The use of a sample-barcoded 5' primer and a J-beta primer mix characterized a second PCR of roughly 7 to 11 cycles. TCRdb called the 5' RACE reads again in MiXCR, with one record for every CDR3 protein. Of over 1,500,000 distinct CDR3 sequences in the sample, around 50% were seen once. CDR1 is MNHEY, CDR2 SMNVEV, per germline (reference sequence). The CDR3 is 16 amino acids. The trim removed 1 base at V and 3 bases at J, leaving 4 bases unmatched. Study results and caveats: The authors considered diversity estimates from one million T cells to be underestimates.

Details on this clonotype: The target antigen is unknown.

The sequencing input was blood. The genes are TRBV27 and TRBJ2-1; 9 bases map to TRBD2. The sequence was obtained from a woman aged 40-49 years in good health. CDR3 sequence: CASSLLETSGYNEQFF. CDR3 coding DNA: TGTGCCAGCAGTTTATTGGAGACTAGCGGCTACAATGAGCAGTTCTTC.